This TCR beta chain was sequenced in a study of breast tumors, draining lymph nodes, adjacent tissues (dated by TCRdb to the mid-2010s). Study-level background: Breast cancer patients provided tumor, adjacent nontumor tissue and axillary lymph nodes, and the study compared the TCR beta repertoires across these three sources. The study was designed to assess the relationships and possible T-cell exchange between tumor, surrounding tissue and draining lymph node repertoires in human breast cancer. Overall study outcomes, separate from this receptor: T-cell repertoire diversity in tumors was found to be lower than in lymph nodes but higher than in nontumor tissue, and preferential V and J gene usage was observed. In luminal-like breast cancer, tumor and nontumor tissue repertoires resembled each other significantly more than in basal-like breast cancer. The study presented the conclusion that tumor T cells originate in lymph nodes as consistent with a hypothesis, not as something directly demonstrated. The data were considered consistent with the idea that most tumor T cells come from the lymph node and then expand in tumor tissue.

Sequencer: Illumina HiSeq 2000. TCR beta chain libraries were generated through multiplex PCR amplification. High-throughput sequencing was used to analyze the amplified TCR beta chain products. TCRdb reanalyzed the raw reads on its own, using fastp at Q25 for trimming and MiXCR for clone calling, and kept in-frame beta chains. Every entry covers one CDR3 protein and lists the most common genes and DNA from its rows. The sample profile shows approximately 52,000 distinct CDR3 sequences; roughly 39% of them were found once. The ten top clones hold roughly a tenth of the sample. A word on this clonotype: What this receptor recognizes is not known. Within one base of it there is no much larger clone, and no base qualities were kept.

There are 11 amino acids in the CDR3, from cysteine to phenylalanine inclusive. Only the CDR3 DNA is retained, 33 bases long and in frame from the first base. Trimming costs V 3 bases and J 6 bases, and their ends lie 6 bases apart. The germline V gene encodes CDR1 LGHNA and CDR2 YNFKEQ. Sequenced material: breast tumor tissue. The chain uses TRBV4-2 and TRBJ2-7, with the D gene too uncertain to name. This sequence originates from a female donor with breast cancer. Some clones in this sample may be carry-over from other donors' samples. The bases read TGTGCCAGCAGCCAGAGTTCCGAGCAGTACTTC. This gives the protein CASSQSSEQYF.